A selection of T cell receptor beta chains follows, all from one sample in a study of cytomegalovirus exposure and HLA in healthy donors. TCRdb's copy holds only in-frame clones and misses some; the assay was immunoSEQ multiplex PCR. This sample contains tens of thousands of clones. Sequencing was done on a sample of PBMCs. These receptors were taken from a male donor in good health and CMV-seronegative. Both conserved end residues are part of each CDR3. D genes are given only for firm matches. Rows give clone size only sometimes, using once, few, many, or a class for an expanded clone.

clone size | D gene | J gene | V gene | CDR3 protein | CDR3 DNA
. | TRBD2 | TRBJ2-2 | TRBV30 | CAWSDRLAGDTGELFF | TGTGCCTGGAGTGACAGACTAGCGGGAGACACCGGGGAGCTGTTTTTT
. | . | TRBJ1-1 | TRBV10-3 | CAISESAGRGTEAFF | TGTGCCATCAGTGAGTCGGCAGGGAGGGGCACTGAAGCTTTCTTT
. | TRBD1 | TRBJ1-6 | TRBV6-6 | CASSGEGQVNSPLHF | TGTGCCAGCAGTGGGGAGGGACAGGTTAATTCACCCCTCCACTTT
. | TRBD1 | TRBJ1-2 | TRBV19 | CASSTRQGNGYTF | TGTGCCAGTAGTACCCGACAGGGTAATGGCTACACCTTC
. | . | TRBJ1-2 | TRBV16 | CASSLNREIYGYTF | TGTGCCAGCAGCCTCAACAGGGAGATATATGGCTACACCTTC
. | TRBD2 | TRBJ2-5 | TRBV11-1 | CASSPWTTSVGEETQYF | TGTGCCAGCAGCCCATGGACGACTAGCGTGGGGGAAGAGACCCAGTACTTC
. | TRBD1 | TRBJ1-2 | TRBV5-4 | CASSATRQGGYGYTF | TGTGCCAGCAGCGCCACCCGACAGGGTGGCTATGGCTACACCTTC
. | TRBD1 | TRBJ2-1 | TRBV6-1 | CASSVGGLNEQFF | TGTGCCAGCAGTGTAGGGGGCCTCAATGAGCAGTTCTTC
. | TRBD2 | TRBJ2-1 | TRBV5-1 | CASSSAGGRYNEQFF | TGCGCCAGCAGCTCAGCGGGAGGGCGATACAATGAGCAGTTCTTC
. | . | TRBJ2-7 | TRBV28 | CASGLGTAYEQYF | TGTGCCAGCGGATTGGGCACGGCCTACGAGCAGTACTTC
. | . | TRBJ2-2 | TRBV10-3 | CAISESEREWSNTGELFF | TGTGCCATCAGTGAGTCGGAGAGGGAATGGTCGAACACCGGGGAGCTGTTTTTT
. | TRBD1 | TRBJ2-7 | TRBV30 | CAWSREQGIYEQYF | TGTGCCTGGAGTAGAGAACAGGGGATCTACGAGCAGTACTTC
. | . | TRBJ2-1 | TRBV19 | CASNSDGDNEQFF | TGTGCCAGTAACTCGGACGGGGACAATGAGCAGTTCTTC
. | . | TRBJ1-2 | TRBV7-8 | CASSLLTGFGGYGYTF | TGTGCCAGCAGCTTACTAACAGGGTTCGGCGGCTATGGCTACACCTTC
medium-sized | TRBD1 | TRBJ2-7 | TRBV7-6 | CASSFTGVEQYF | TGTGCCAGCAGCTTTACAGGGGTCGAGCAGTACTTC
. | TRBD2 | TRBJ2-3 | TRBV18 | CASSPTAGGNTDTQYF | TGTGCCAGCTCACCAACAGCGGGAGGTAACACAGATACGCAGTATTTT
. | . | TRBJ1-5 | TRBV2 | CASSQEKDQPQHF | TGTGCCAGCTCACAGGAGAAGGATCAGCCCCAGCATTTT
. | TRBD1 | TRBJ2-2 | TRBV29-1 | CSAAQGAGELFF | TGCAGCGCGGCACAGGGGGCCGGGGAGCTGTTTTTT
. | . | TRBJ1-1 | TRBV27 | CASSSFRGSKAFF | TGTGCCAGCAGTTCCTTCAGGGGATCGAAAGCTTTCTTT
. | TRBD2 | TRBJ2-7 | TRBV15 | CATSSVTSGMTYEQYF | TGTGCCACCAGCAGTGTTACTAGCGGGATGACCTACGAGCAGTACTTC
. | TRBD2 | TRBJ2-3 | TRBV19 | CASSIPGLAVDTQYF | TGTGCCAGTAGTATCCCGGGACTAGCGGTAGATACGCAGTATTTT
. | . | TRBJ1-5 | TRBV27 | CASRYGGSGNQPQHF | TGTGCCAGCCGGTACGGGGGGTCCGGTAATCAGCCCCAGCATTTT
. | TRBD1 | TRBJ1-4 | TRBV5-4 | CASSPGGLGEKLFF | TGTGCCAGCAGCCCAGGGGGCTTAGGAGAAAAACTGTTTTTT
. | . | TRBJ2-2 | TRBV5-1 | CASSFLLSLTGELFF | TGCGCCAGCAGCTTCCTACTCTCACTGACCGGGGAGCTGTTTTTT
. | . | TRBJ2-1 | TRBV12-5 | CASGGGTEGYNEQFF | TGTGCTAGTGGTGGGGGGACAGAGGGCTACAATGAGCAGTTCTTC
. | TRBD2 | TRBJ2-1 | TRBV4-1 | CASSQPLAGPAWEQFF | TGCGCCAGCAGTCAGCCCTTAGCGGGTCCCGCGTGGGAGCAGTTCTTC
. | . | TRBJ2-6 | TRBV2 | CASTGTSVANVLTF | TGTGCCAGCACCGGGACTTCGGTGGCCAACGTCCTGACTTTC
. | . | TRBJ2-5 | TRBV5-8 | CASSLLQIMETQYF | TGTGCCAGCAGCTTGCTGCAGATAATGGAGACCCAGTACTTC
. | . | TRBJ2-1 | TRBV25-1 | CASSLTGDEQFF | TGTGCCAGCAGTTTAACTGGAGATGAGCAGTTCTTC
. | . | TRBJ1-4 | TRBV4-1 | CASSQEDLGEKLFF | TGCGCCAGCAGCCAGGAGGACTTGGGGGAAAAACTGTTTTTT
. | . | TRBJ2-7 | TRBV11-2 | CASSLDVPGQYF | TGTGCCAGCAGCTTAGATGTGCCAGGGCAGTACTTC
. | . | TRBJ1-4 | TRBV5-1 | CASSLDGPTNEKLFF | TGCGCCAGCAGCTTGGATGGGCCAACTAATGAAAAACTGTTTTTT
. | . | TRBJ2-3 | TRBV29-1 | CSVDLLRDTQYF | TGCAGCGTTGACCTCCTGAGAGATACGCAGTATTTT
. | . | TRBJ1-2 | TRBV6-5 | CASSYRGEIYGYTF | TGTGCCAGCAGTTACCGCGGGGAAATCTATGGCTACACCTTC
. | TRBD1 | TRBJ2-1 | TRBV13 | CASSLGTGGEQFF | TGTGCCAGCAGCCTGGGGACAGGGGGTGAGCAGTTCTTC
. | . | TRBJ2-5 | TRBV10-3 | CAIRSGLNQETQYF | TGTGCCATCAGGTCCGGACTAAACCAAGAGACCCAGTACTTC
. | . | TRBJ2-4 | TRBV5-6 | CASSFNAGGLAKNIQYF | TGTGCCAGCAGCTTTAATGCTGGCGGGTTAGCCAAAAACATTCAGTACTTC
. | . | TRBJ1-4 | TRBV27 | CASSFLPGATNEKLFF | TGTGCCAGCAGCTTCCTACCTGGTGCAACTAATGAAAAACTGTTTTTT
. | TRBD2 | TRBJ2-7 | TRBV11-2 | CASRGGTSPYEQYF | TGTGCCAGTAGAGGTGGGACTAGTCCCTACGAGCAGTACTTC
. | TRBD2 | TRBJ2-3 | TRBV4-2 | CASSQGAGGTGTDTQYF | TGTGCCAGCAGCCAAGGAGCGGGAGGCACGGGCACAGATACGCAGTATTTT
. | . | TRBJ2-3 | TRBV19 | CASRGAATDTQYF | TGTGCCAGTAGAGGGGCAGCCACAGATACGCAGTATTTT
. | . | TRBJ2-2 | TRBV7-8 | CASSFTVLRGGELFF | TGTGCCAGCAGCTTTACGGTCCTTCGCGGGGGGGAGCTGTTTTTT
. | . | TRBJ2-5 | TRBV7-2 | CASSLGGLTWGETQYF | TGTGCCAGCAGCTTGGGGGGACTTACGTGGGGAGAGACCCAGTACTTC
. | . | TRBJ2-4 | TRBV19 | CASSIWDTPNIQYF | TGTGCCAGTAGTATTTGGGACACCCCGAACATTCAGTACTTC
. | . | TRBJ1-1 | TRBV28 | CASHLQGTAFF | TGTGCCAGTCATTTACAGGGTACGGCTTTCTTT
. | . | TRBJ1-1 | TRBV2 | CASSERQNTEAFF | TGTGCCAGCAGTGAACGACAGAACACTGAAGCTTTCTTT
. | . | TRBJ2-3 | TRBV19 | CASTRWGRFTDTQYF | TGTGCCAGTACTAGATGGGGGCGGTTCACAGATACGCAGTATTTT
. | . | TRBJ2-3 | TRBV5-6 | CASSLAGGLSTDTQYF | TGTGCCAGCAGCTTGGCCGGGGGACTGAGCACAGATACGCAGTATTTT
. | TRBD1 | TRBJ2-7 | TRBV2 | CASSERGQGFREQYF | TGTGCCAGCAGTGAAAGGGGACAGGGGTTTCGCGAGCAGTACTTC
. | TRBD2 | TRBJ2-2 | TRBV28 | CASRPLAVSNTGELFF | TGTGCCTCCCGCCCCCTAGCGGTCTCGAACACCGGGGAGCTGTTTTTT
. | TRBD2 | TRBJ2-5 | TRBV6-6 | CASGQAGAIETQYF | TGTGCCAGTGGCCAAGCGGGAGCGATAGAGACCCAGTACTTC